This TCR beta chain was sequenced for a study of blood T cell repertoires in COVID-19. Turning to the study itself: The United States, Italy and Spain provided the acute and convalescent COVID-19 samples. Sources were T cells, B-cell-depleted T cells, or PBMCs; the material itself was cDNA or gDNA.

Authors' data handling: Nucleated cell counts were estimated from reference gene primer amplification. TCRdb's table, derived via immunoSEQ multiplex PCR, lists solely in-frame clones and lacks some. From that table come the V and J calls and clone size; the DNA was used to work out D and trimming. The sample has 250,000 or so clones, roughly 77% seen once. The germline V and J ends were trimmed by 3 bases and 9 bases, with 12 bases remaining between them. The germline CDR1 and CDR2 sequences are LGHDT and YNNKEL (reference sequence). This CDR3 spans 13 amino acids. This clonotype was sampled from a woman aged 80 or over with acute or convalescent COVID-19. Input material: peripheral blood. This chain connects TRBV3-1 (or the pseudogene TRBV3-2) to TRBJ2-1; unclear D gene. The CDR3 loop reads CASSHGQPGEQFF. The CDR3 DNA sequence: TGTGCCAGCAGCCATGGCCAGCCGGGTGAGCAGTTCTTC.